This is a list of T cell receptor beta chains from one sample in a study of immune evolution from preneoplasia to lung adenocarcinoma. Sequencing was performed with immunoSEQ multiplex PCR; in TCRdb, only in-frame clones are kept and a portion is missing. The sample consists of roughly 4,100 clones, approximately 80% of them appearing once. The sample consisted of FFPE minimally invasive lung adenocarcinoma tissue. All receptors come from a person aged 55 to 69 with lung adenocarcinoma. Each CDR3 is given with its conserved first and last residue. Each record gives: clone size, CDR3 length, J gene, D gene, V gene, CDR3 DNA, CDR3 protein. A D gene is named only where the DNA matches it firmly. Some rows have no size entry. The others give once, few or many, or a class for an expanded clone.

clone_size: -; cdr3_length: 16; j_call: TRBJ2-1; d_call: -; v_call: TRBV7-2; cdr3_nt: TGTGCCAGCAGCTTAGCCGTGGGAGTAGCCTACAATGAGCAGTTCTTC; cdr3_aa: CASSLAVGVAYNEQFF
clone_size: once; cdr3_length: 15; j_call: TRBJ2-7; d_call: -; v_call: TRBV7-2; cdr3_nt: TGTGCCAGCAGCTTAGAGGTGGGAGAAGAGTATCAGCAGTACTTC; cdr3_aa: CASSLEVGEEYQQYF
clone_size: -; cdr3_length: 14; j_call: TRBJ2-1; d_call: -; v_call: TRBV11-2; cdr3_nt: TGTGCCAGCAGCTCAATCCGGAGGGCCGATGAGCAGTTCTTC; cdr3_aa: CASSSIRRADEQFF
clone_size: -; cdr3_length: 17; j_call: TRBJ2-2; d_call: TRBD2; v_call: TRBV18; cdr3_nt: TGTGCCAGCTCACCGAGACTAGCGGGAGCCCACACCGGGGAGCTGTTTTTT; cdr3_aa: CASSPRLAGAHTGELFF
clone_size: -; cdr3_length: 15; j_call: TRBJ1-4; d_call: TRBD1; v_call: TRBV11-3; cdr3_nt: TGTGCCAGCTCCGGAAGACAGGGCGAAGATGAAAAACTGTTTTTT; cdr3_aa: CASSGRQGEDEKLFF
clone_size: -; cdr3_length: 15; j_call: TRBJ1-1; d_call: TRBD1; v_call: TRBV7-8; cdr3_nt: TGTGCCAGCACCGCTTACGTCCAGGGGGAAACTGAAGCTTTCTTT; cdr3_aa: CASTAYVQGETEAFF
clone_size: -; cdr3_length: 14; j_call: TRBJ2-5; d_call: -; v_call: TRBV5-8; cdr3_nt: TGTGCCAGCAGCTTGGGCGGGGTACAAGAGACCCAGTACTTC; cdr3_aa: CASSLGGVQETQYF
clone_size: -; cdr3_length: 14; j_call: TRBJ1-2; d_call: -; v_call: TRBV7-2; cdr3_nt: TGTGCCAGCAGACTCCTCAGTACACTAGGAGGCTACACCTTC; cdr3_aa: CASRLLSTLGGYTF
clone_size: -; cdr3_length: 15; j_call: TRBJ2-1; d_call: TRBD2; v_call: TRBV4-2; cdr3_nt: TGTGCCAGCAGCCAAGACAGCGGGGCTTACAATGAGCAGTTCTTC; cdr3_aa: CASSQDSGAYNEQFF
clone_size: -; cdr3_length: 13; j_call: TRBJ1-3; d_call: -; v_call: TRBV6-1; cdr3_nt: TGTGCCAGCAGTGTATGGGAAGGAAACACCATATATTTT; cdr3_aa: CASSVWEGNTIYF
clone_size: -; cdr3_length: 15; j_call: TRBJ2-5; d_call: TRBD2; v_call: TRBV2; cdr3_nt: TGTGCCAGCAGTCTAACAGCGGGAGGGAAGGAGACCCAGTACTTC; cdr3_aa: CASSLTAGGKETQYF
clone_size: -; cdr3_length: 14; j_call: TRBJ1-2; d_call: TRBD1; v_call: TRBV13; cdr3_nt: TGTGCCAGCAGCTTAGTACAGGGGGTCTATGGCTACACCTTC; cdr3_aa: CASSLVQGVYGYTF
clone_size: -; cdr3_length: 14; j_call: TRBJ2-1; d_call: -; v_call: TRBV6-4; cdr3_nt: TGTGCCAGCAGTAGGACCGGGGATTACAATGAGCAGTTCTTC; cdr3_aa: CASSRTGDYNEQFF
clone_size: -; cdr3_length: 16; j_call: TRBJ1-2; d_call: -; v_call: TRBV23-1; cdr3_nt: TGCGCCAGCAGTCATCCTCCCAGGGGAAAGAACTATGGCTACACCTTC; cdr3_aa: CASSHPPRGKNYGYTF
clone_size: -; cdr3_length: 19; j_call: TRBJ2-1; d_call: TRBD2; v_call: TRBV10-3; cdr3_nt: TGTGCCATCAGGGGGACTAGCGGGAGAAAGGGGAAAGGGTACAATGAGCAGTTCTTC; cdr3_aa: CAIRGTSGRKGKGYNEQFF
clone_size: -; cdr3_length: 12; j_call: TRBJ2-7; d_call: -; v_call: TRBV6-5; cdr3_nt: TGTGCCAGCAGTTACCGGCCGGGGGAGCAGTACTTC; cdr3_aa: CASSYRPGEQYF
clone_size: -; cdr3_length: 15; j_call: TRBJ2-2; d_call: -; v_call: TRBV7-8; cdr3_nt: TGTGCCAGCAGCACCCGGGTAGGCAACACCGGGGAGCTGTTTTTT; cdr3_aa: CASSTRVGNTGELFF
clone_size: -; cdr3_length: 10; j_call: TRBJ1-5; d_call: TRBD1; v_call: TRBV20-1; cdr3_nt: TGCAGTGCTAGGTCGGACAGGGGGGATTTT; cdr3_aa: CSARSDRGDF
clone_size: -; cdr3_length: 13; j_call: TRBJ1-1; d_call: -; v_call: TRBV28; cdr3_nt: TGTGCCAGCTCAATACAGGCGAACACTGAAGCTTTCTTT; cdr3_aa: CASSIQANTEAFF
clone_size: -; cdr3_length: 11; j_call: TRBJ1-2; d_call: -; v_call: TRBV20-1; cdr3_nt: TGCAGTGCTAGTGGCGGGGACGGCTACACCTTC; cdr3_aa: CSASGGDGYTF
clone_size: -; cdr3_length: 13; j_call: TRBJ2-7; d_call: -; v_call: TRBV6-5; cdr3_nt: TGTGCCAGCAGTCCCCGGGGCCCCTACGAGCAGTACTTC; cdr3_aa: CASSPRGPYEQYF
clone_size: -; cdr3_length: 15; j_call: TRBJ2-2; d_call: TRBD2; v_call: TRBV11-2; cdr3_nt: TGTGCCAGCAAGACTAGCGGAGCGAACACCGGGGAGCTGTTTTTT; cdr3_aa: CASKTSGANTGELFF
clone_size: -; cdr3_length: 14; j_call: TRBJ1-5; d_call: -; v_call: TRBV6-6; cdr3_nt: TGTGCCAGCAGTTACCCCGGGGCTGGGCAGCCCCAGCATTTT; cdr3_aa: CASSYPGAGQPQHF
clone_size: -; cdr3_length: 15; j_call: TRBJ1-5; d_call: -; v_call: TRBV6-4; cdr3_nt: TGTGCCAGCAGTGTATCAGGGACGGGCAATCAGCCCCAGCATTTT; cdr3_aa: CASSVSGTGNQPQHF
clone_size: -; cdr3_length: 13; j_call: TRBJ2-7; d_call: -; v_call: TRBV5-1; cdr3_nt: TGCGCCAGCAGCGGACTATTAGGGGGCGAGCAGTACTTC; cdr3_aa: CASSGLLGGEQYF
clone_size: -; cdr3_length: 12; j_call: TRBJ2-5; d_call: -; v_call: TRBV7-9; cdr3_nt: TGTGCCAGCTCTGGGGGGCAAGAGACCCAGTACTTC; cdr3_aa: CASSGGQETQYF
clone_size: -; cdr3_length: 18; j_call: TRBJ1-2; d_call: -; v_call: TRBV4-3; cdr3_nt: TGCGCCAGCAGCCAAGAATTTCGAGGCCCGGTGGGCATCTATGGCTACACCTTC; cdr3_aa: CASSQEFRGPVGIYGYTF
clone_size: -; cdr3_length: 16; j_call: TRBJ1-4; d_call: TRBD1; v_call: TRBV5-4; cdr3_nt: TGTGCCAGCAGCTTGGGAGGACAGGGATCTAATGAAAAACTGTTTTTT; cdr3_aa: CASSLGGQGSNEKLFF
clone_size: -; cdr3_length: 17; j_call: TRBJ2-1; d_call: TRBD2; v_call: TRBV19; cdr3_nt: TGTGCCAGTACCCCGAGACTAGCGGGAGGATGGGGCAATGAGCAGTTCTTC; cdr3_aa: CASTPRLAGGWGNEQFF
clone_size: -; cdr3_length: 14; j_call: TRBJ2-1; d_call: -; v_call: TRBV19; cdr3_nt: TGTGCCAGTAGTTCCCGGGACTGGGGCAATGAGCAGTTCTTC; cdr3_aa: CASSSRDWGNEQFF
clone_size: -; cdr3_length: 13; j_call: TRBJ1-3; d_call: TRBD1; v_call: TRBV5-4; cdr3_nt: TGTGCCGGAGGGACAGTCTCTGGAAACACCATATATTTT; cdr3_aa: CAGGTVSGNTIYF
clone_size: -; cdr3_length: 14; j_call: TRBJ2-7; d_call: -; v_call: TRBV10-1; cdr3_nt: TGCGCCAGCAGTGAGTCGAGGGAACTCTACGAGCAGTACTTC; cdr3_aa: CASSESRELYEQYF
clone_size: -; cdr3_length: 15; j_call: TRBJ2-1; d_call: -; v_call: TRBV5-1; cdr3_nt: TGCGCCAGCAGCTTGCGCGGGGGCAGTTACAATGAGCAGTTCTTC; cdr3_aa: CASSLRGGSYNEQFF
clone_size: -; cdr3_length: 17; j_call: TRBJ2-1; d_call: TRBD2; v_call: TRBV6-1; cdr3_nt: TGTGCCAGCAGTGAGCCATTACGAGCGGGAAGGGGCAATGAGCAGTTCTTC; cdr3_aa: CASSEPLRAGRGNEQFF
clone_size: -; cdr3_length: 13; j_call: TRBJ1-2; d_call: -; v_call: TRBV2; cdr3_nt: TGTGCCAGCAGCGTTCGGGGGGACTATGGCTACACCTTC; cdr3_aa: CASSVRGDYGYTF
clone_size: -; cdr3_length: 15; j_call: TRBJ2-7; d_call: -; v_call: TRBV5-5; cdr3_nt: TGTGCCAGCAGCTTGGAATCAGGAGACTCCTACGAGCAGTACTTC; cdr3_aa: CASSLESGDSYEQYF